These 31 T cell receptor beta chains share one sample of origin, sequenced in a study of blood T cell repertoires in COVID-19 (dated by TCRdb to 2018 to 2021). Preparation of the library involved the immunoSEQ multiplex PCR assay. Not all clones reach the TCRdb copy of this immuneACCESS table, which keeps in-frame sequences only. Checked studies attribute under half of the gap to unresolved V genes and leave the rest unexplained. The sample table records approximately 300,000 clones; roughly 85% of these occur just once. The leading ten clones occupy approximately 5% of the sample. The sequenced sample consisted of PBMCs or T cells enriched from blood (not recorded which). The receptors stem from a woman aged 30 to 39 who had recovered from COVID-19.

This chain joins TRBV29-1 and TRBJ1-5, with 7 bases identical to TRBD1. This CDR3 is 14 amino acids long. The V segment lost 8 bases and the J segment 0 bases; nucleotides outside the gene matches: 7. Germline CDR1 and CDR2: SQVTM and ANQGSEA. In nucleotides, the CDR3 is TGCAGCCCCTGGGACAGCTATAGCAATCAGCCCCAGCATTTT. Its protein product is CSPWDSYSNQPQHF. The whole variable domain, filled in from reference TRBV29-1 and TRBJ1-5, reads SAVISQKPSRDICQRGTSLTIQCQVDSQVTMMFWYRQQPGQSLTLIATANQGSEATYESGFVIDKFPISRPNLTFSTLTVSNMSPEDSSIYLCSPWDSYSNQPQHFGDGTRLSIL.

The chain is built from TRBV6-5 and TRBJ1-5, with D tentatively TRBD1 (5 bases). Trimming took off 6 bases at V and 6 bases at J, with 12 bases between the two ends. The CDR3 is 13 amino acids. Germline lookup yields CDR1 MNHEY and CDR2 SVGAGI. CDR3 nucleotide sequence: TGTGCCAGCAGATTAGGGGTCGGTCAGCCCCAGCATTTT. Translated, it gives CASRLGVGQPQHF.

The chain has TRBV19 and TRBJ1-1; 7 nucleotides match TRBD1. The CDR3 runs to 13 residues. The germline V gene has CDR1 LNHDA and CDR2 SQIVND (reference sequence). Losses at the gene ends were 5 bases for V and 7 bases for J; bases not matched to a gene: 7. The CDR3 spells CASSPRTGGEAFF. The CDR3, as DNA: TGTGCCAGTAGTCCCCGGACAGGCGGTGAAGCTTTCTTT. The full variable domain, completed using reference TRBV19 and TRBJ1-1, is DGGITQSPKYLFRKEGQNVTLSCEQNLNHDAMYWYRQDPGQGLRLIYYSQIVNDFQKGDIAEGYSVSREKKESFPLTVTSAQKNPTAFYLCASSPRTGGEAFFGQGTRLTVV.

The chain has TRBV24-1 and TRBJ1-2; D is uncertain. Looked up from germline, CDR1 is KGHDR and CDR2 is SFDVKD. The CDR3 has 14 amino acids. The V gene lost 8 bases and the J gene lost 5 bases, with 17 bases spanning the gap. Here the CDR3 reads CATTNWAYLYGYTF. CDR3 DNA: TGTGCCACCACTAACTGGGCTTACCTTTATGGCTACACCTTC.

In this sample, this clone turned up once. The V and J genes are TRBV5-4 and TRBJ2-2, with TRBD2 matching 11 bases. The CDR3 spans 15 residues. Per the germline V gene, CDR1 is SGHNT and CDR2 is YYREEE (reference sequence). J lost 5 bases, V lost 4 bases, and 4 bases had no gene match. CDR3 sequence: CASSLSGGATGELFF. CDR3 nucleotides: TGTGCCAGCAGCCTTAGCGGGGGGGCGACCGGGGAGCTGTTTTTT.

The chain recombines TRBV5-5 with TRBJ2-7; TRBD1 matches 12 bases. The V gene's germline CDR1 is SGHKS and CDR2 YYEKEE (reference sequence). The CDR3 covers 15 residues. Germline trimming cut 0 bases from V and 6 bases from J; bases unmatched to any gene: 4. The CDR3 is CASSLEGTGGREQYF. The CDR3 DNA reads TGTGCCAGCAGCTTGGAAGGGACAGGGGGCCGCGAGCAGTACTTC.

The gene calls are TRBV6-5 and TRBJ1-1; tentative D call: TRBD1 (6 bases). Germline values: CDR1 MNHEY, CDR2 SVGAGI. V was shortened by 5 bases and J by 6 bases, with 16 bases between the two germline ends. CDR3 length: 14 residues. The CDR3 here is CASSQQGIQPEAFF. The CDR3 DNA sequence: TGTGCCAGCAGTCAACAGGGAATACAGCCTGAAGCTTTCTTT.

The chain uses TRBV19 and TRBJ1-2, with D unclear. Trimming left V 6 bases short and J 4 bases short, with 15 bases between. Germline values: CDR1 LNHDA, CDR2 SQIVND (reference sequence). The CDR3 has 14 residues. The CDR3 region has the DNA TGTGCCAGTAGCGATGGTGTAGTATCCTATGGCTACACCTTC. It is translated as CASSDGVVSYGYTF.

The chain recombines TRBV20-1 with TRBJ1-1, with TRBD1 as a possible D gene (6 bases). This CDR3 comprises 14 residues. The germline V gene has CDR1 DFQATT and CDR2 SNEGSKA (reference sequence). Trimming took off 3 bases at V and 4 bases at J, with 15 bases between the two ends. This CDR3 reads CSASMGAGVTEAFF. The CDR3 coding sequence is TGCAGTGCTAGTATGGGGGCAGGGGTCACTGAAGCTTTCTTT.

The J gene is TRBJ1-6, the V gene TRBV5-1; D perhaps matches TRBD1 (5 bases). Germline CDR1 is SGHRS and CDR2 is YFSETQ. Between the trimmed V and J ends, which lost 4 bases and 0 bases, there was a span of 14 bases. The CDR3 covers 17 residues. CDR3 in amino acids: CASSAGHQSSYNSPLHF. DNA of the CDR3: TGCGCCAGCAGCGCTGGACACCAGAGCTCCTATAATTCACCCCTCCACTTT.

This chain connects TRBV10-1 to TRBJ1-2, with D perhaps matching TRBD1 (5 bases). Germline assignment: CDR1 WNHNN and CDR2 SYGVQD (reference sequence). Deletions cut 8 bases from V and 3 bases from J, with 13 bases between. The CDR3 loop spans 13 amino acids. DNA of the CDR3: TGCGCCAGCGGACCCAGGGAATACTATGGCTACACCTTC. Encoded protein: CASGPREYYGYTF.

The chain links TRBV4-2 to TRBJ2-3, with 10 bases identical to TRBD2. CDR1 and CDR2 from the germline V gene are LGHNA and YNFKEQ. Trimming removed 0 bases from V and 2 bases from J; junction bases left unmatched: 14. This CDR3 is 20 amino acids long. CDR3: CASSQDGFAASGGPTDTQYF. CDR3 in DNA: TGTGCCAGCAGCCAAGACGGGTTTGCGGCTAGCGGGGGTCCCACAGATACGCAGTATTTT.

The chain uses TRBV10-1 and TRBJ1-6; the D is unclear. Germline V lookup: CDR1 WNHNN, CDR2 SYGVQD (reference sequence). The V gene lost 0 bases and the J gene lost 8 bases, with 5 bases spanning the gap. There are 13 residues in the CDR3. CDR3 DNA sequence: TGCGCCAGCAGTGAGTCCGGTGATTCACCCCTCCACTTT. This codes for CASSESGDSPLHF.

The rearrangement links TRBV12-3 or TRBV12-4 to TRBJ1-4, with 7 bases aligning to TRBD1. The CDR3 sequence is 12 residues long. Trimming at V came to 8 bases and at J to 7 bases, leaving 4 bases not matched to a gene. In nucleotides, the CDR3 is TGTGCCAGCCTCGGGACAGCTGAAAAACTGTTTTTT. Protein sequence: CASLGTAEKLFF.

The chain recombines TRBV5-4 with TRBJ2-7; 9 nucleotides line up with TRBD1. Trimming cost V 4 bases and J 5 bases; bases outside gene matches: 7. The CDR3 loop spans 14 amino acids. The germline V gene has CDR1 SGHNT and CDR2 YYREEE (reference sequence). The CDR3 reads CASSPGDRAHEQYF. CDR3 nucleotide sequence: TGTGCCAGCAGCCCCGGGGACAGGGCACACGAGCAGTACTTC.

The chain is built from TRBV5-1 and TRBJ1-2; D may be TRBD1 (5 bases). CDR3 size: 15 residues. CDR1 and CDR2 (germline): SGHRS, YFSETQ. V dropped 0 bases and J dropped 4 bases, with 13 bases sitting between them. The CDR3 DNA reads TGCGCCAGCAGCTTGGCCGAAGGGGCCGTCTATGGCTACACCTTC. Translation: CASSLAEGAVYGYTF.

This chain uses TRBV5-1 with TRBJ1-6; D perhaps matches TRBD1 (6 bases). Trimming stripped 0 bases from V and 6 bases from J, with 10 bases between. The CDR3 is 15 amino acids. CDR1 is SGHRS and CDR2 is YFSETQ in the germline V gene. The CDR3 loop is CASSLAGGPNSPLHF. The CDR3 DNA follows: TGCGCCAGCAGCTTGGCGGGGGGGCCTAATTCACCCCTCCACTTT.

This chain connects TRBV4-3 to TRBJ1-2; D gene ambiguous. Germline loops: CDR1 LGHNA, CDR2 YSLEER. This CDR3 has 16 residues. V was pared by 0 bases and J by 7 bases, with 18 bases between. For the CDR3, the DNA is TGCGCCAGCAGCCAAGATCGGTGGGTTCCTCTAGCTGGCTACACCTTC. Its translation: CASSQDRWVPLAGYTF.

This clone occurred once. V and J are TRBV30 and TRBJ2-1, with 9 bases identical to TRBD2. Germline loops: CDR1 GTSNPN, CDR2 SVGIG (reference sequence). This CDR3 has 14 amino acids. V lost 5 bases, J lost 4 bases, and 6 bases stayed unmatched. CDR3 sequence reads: CAWDLAGLYNEQFF. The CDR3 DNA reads TGTGCCTGGGATCTAGCGGGGTTGTACAATGAGCAGTTCTTC. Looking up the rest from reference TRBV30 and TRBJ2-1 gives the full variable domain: SQTIHQWPATLVQPVGSPLSLECTVEGTSNPNLYWYRQAAGRGLQLLFYSVGIGQISSEVPQNLSASRPQDRQFILSSKKLLLSDSGFYLCAWDLAGLYNEQFFGPGTRLTVL.

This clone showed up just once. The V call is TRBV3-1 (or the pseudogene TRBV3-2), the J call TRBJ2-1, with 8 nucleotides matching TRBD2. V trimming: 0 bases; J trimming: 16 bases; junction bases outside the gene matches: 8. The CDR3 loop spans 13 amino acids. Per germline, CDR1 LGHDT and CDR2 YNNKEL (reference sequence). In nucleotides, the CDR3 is TGTGCCAGCAGCCAAGAGGGGGGGACTAGGTCATTCTTC. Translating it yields CASSQEGGTRSFF.

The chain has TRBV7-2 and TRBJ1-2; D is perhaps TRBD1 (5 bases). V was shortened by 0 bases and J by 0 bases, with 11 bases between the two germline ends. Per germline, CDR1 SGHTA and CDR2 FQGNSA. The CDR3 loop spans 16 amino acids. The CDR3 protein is CASSLATAIPNYGYTF. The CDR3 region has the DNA TGTGCCAGCAGCTTAGCGACAGCCATACCTAACTATGGCTACACCTTC.

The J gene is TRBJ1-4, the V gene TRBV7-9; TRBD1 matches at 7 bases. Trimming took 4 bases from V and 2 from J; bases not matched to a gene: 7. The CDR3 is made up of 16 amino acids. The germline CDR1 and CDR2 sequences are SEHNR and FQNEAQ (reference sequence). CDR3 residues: CASSYLQGGTNEKLFF. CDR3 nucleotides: TGTGCCAGCAGCTACCTCCAGGGGGGCACTAATGAAAAACTGTTTTTT. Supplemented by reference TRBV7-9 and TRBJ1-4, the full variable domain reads DTGVSQNPRHKITKRGQNVTFRCDPISEHNRLYWYRQTLGQGPEFLTYFQNEAQLEKSRLLSDRFSAERPKGSFSTLEIQRTEQGDSAMYLCASSYLQGGTNEKLFFGSGTQLSVL.

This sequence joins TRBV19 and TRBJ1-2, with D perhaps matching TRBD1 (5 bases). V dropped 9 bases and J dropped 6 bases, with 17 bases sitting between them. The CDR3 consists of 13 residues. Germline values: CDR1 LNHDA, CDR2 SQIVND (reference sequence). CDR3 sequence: CASSLDRVNGYTF. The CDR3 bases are TGTGCCAGCAGTCTCGACAGAGTCAATGGCTACACCTTC.

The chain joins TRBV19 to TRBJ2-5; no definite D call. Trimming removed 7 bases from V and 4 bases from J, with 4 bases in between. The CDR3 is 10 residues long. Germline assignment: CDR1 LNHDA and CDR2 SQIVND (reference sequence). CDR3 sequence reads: CASKRETQYF. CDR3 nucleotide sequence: TGTGCCAGTAAGCGAGAGACCCAGTACTTC.

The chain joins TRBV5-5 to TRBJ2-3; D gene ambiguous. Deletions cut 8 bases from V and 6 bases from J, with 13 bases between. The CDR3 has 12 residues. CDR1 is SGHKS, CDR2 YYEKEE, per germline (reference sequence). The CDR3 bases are TGTGCCAGTAGGCCAATGGGCGATACGCAGTATTTT. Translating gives CASRPMGDTQYF.

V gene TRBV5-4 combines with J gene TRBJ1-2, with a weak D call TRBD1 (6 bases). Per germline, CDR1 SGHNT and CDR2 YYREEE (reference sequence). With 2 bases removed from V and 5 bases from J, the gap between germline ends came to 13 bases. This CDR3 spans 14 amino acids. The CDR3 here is CASSLSGEWYGYTF. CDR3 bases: TGTGCCAGCAGCTTATCAGGGGAGTGGTATGGCTACACCTTC.

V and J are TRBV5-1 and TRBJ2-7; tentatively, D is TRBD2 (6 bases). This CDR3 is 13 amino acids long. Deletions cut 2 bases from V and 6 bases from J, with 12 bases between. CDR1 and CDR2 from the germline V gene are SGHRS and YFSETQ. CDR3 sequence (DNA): TGCGCCAGCAGCTTTGGGGGGTCTTCCGAGCAGTACTTC. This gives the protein CASSFGGSSEQYF.

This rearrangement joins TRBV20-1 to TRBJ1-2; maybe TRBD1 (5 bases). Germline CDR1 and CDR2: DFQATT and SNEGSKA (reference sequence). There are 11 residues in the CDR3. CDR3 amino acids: CKLGGDYGYTF. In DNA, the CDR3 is TGCAAACTGGGGGGGGACTATGGCTACACCTTC.

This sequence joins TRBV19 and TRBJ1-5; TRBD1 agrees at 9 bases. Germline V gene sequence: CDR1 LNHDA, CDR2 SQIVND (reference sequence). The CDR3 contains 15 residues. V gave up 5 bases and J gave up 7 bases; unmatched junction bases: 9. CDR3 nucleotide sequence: TGTGCCAGTAGTCTCACAGGGGGCGCGGGACAGCCCCAGCATTTT. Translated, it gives CASSLTGGAGQPQHF. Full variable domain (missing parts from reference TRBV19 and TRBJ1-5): DGGITQSPKYLFRKEGQNVTLSCEQNLNHDAMYWYRQDPGQGLRLIYYSQIVNDFQKGDIAEGYSVSREKKESFPLTVTSAQKNPTAFYLCASSLTGGAGQPQHFGDGTRLSIL.

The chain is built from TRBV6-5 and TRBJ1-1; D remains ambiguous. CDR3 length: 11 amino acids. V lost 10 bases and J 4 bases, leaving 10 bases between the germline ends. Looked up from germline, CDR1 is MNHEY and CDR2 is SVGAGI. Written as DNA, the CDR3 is TGTGCCACCATCGCCGGCACTGAAGCTTTCTTT. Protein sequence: CATIAGTEAFF.

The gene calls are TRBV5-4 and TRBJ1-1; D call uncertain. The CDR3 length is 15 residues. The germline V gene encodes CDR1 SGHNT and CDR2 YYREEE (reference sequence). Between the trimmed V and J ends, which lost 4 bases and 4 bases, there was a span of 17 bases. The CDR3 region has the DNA TGTGCCAGCAGCCTTAGATCGGAAGGACTCACTGAAGCTTTCTTT. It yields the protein CASSLRSEGLTEAFF.